This entry lists 14 T cell receptor beta chains sequenced from one sample in a study of vaccination effects on CD4 cells after COVID-19. Their antigens remain unidentified. Peptide-pool stimulation followed by sequencing identified expanded antigen-specific CD4+ clonotypes in the ViraFEST assay. Researchers isolated CD4+ T cells once about 11 days of culture had elapsed. In the vaccine recipients, nucleocapsid antibodies were negative and there was no prior SARS-CoV-2 infection. TCRdb's copy holds only in-frame clones and misses some; the assay was immunoSEQ multiplex PCR. The sample records tens of thousands of clones, roughly 73% being singletons. The sequenced sample was CD4+ T cells from PBMCs cultured with HCoV-NL63 spike peptides, obtained before COVID-19 vaccination. The receptors come from a human donor who received a COVID-19 vaccine.

This clone was counted a few times. The gene calls are TRBV19 and TRBJ2-3; 9 bases align to TRBD2. The V and J ends lost 5 bases and 9 bases, in that order; junction bases with no gene match: 3. Germline loops: CDR1 LNHDA, CDR2 SQIVND (reference sequence). The CDR3 length is 12 residues. The CDR3 loop is CASSVAGETQYF. The DNA for the CDR3 is TGTGCCAGTAGTGTAGCGGGGGAAACGCAGTATTTT.

V and J are TRBV12-3 or TRBV12-4 and TRBJ1-5; a possible D gene is TRBD1 (5 bases). CDR3 length: 13 residues. Trimming stripped 5 bases from V and 3 bases from J, with 8 bases between. DNA for the CDR3: TGTGCCAGCAGTGGGACCCTCAATCAGCCCCAGCATTTT. This gives the protein CASSGTLNQPQHF.

The chain uses TRBV2 and TRBJ2-7; 7 positions agree with TRBD1. The V gene's germline CDR1 is SNHLY and CDR2 FYNNEI. CDR3 size: 12 residues. V dropped 4 bases and J dropped 5; count of bases not matched to a gene: 2. The DNA of the CDR3 is TGTGCCAGCAGTGGGGACAGTCACGAGCAGTACTTC. Protein: CASSGDSHEQYF.

The genes are TRBV6-5 and TRBJ1-1; D remains unclear. V dropped 2 bases and J dropped 1 base, with 5 bases sitting between them. CDR3 length: 13 residues. From germline, CDR1 is MNHEY and CDR2 SVGAGI. The CDR3 sequence is CASSYIGNTEAFF. In nucleotides, the CDR3 is TGTGCCAGCAGTTACATAGGGAACACTGAAGCTTTCTTT.

The rearrangement joins TRBV28 to TRBJ1-1, with D maybe TRBD1 (5 bases). Trimming pared 0 bases from V and 5 bases from J, leaving 16 bases between. The germline CDR1 and CDR2 sequences are MDHEN and SYDVKM. The CDR3 has 16 residues. The CDR3 is CASSLWQGVIRTEAFF. CDR3 coding DNA: TGTGCCAGCAGTTTATGGCAGGGCGTAATAAGGACTGAAGCTTTCTTT.

The chain recombines TRBV15 with TRBJ2-3, with 7 bases identical to TRBD1. Germline V gene data show CDR1 as LNHNV and CDR2 as YYDKDF (reference sequence). The CDR3 is 15 residues long. J lost 3 bases, V lost 2 bases, and 5 bases had no gene match. The CDR3 reads CATSRIQQGTDTQYF. The CDR3 DNA sequence: TGTGCCACCAGCAGAATCCAACAGGGGACAGATACGCAGTATTTT.

This clone was observed once. The rearrangement links TRBV7-9 to TRBJ1-3, with 7 positions matching TRBD1. The V gene's germline CDR1 is SEHNR and CDR2 FQNEAQ (reference sequence). Losses at the gene ends were 5 bases for V and 0 bases for J; bases not matched to a gene: 10. This CDR3 comprises 17 residues. The CDR3 bases are TGTGCCAGCAGCCCACCCGACAGGGTCGGCTCTGGAAACACCATATATTTT. This encodes CASSPPDRVGSGNTIYF.

This chain connects TRBV29-1 to TRBJ2-7; the D is unclear. Germline CDR1 is SQVTM and CDR2 is ANQGSEA. Between the trimmed V and J ends, which lost 4 bases and 1 base, there was a span of 11 bases. This CDR3 contains 13 residues. The CDR3 bases are TGCAGCGTTGTCCCTGCCTCGTCCTACGAGCAGTACTTC. Its protein is CSVVPASSYEQYF.

The rearrangement joins TRBV30 to TRBJ1-2; TRBD1 might be the D (5 bases). V lost 1 base to trimming and J lost 6 bases, with 9 bases between them. CDR1 GTSNPN and CDR2 SVGIG come from the germline V gene (reference sequence). CDR3 length equals 12 residues. For the CDR3, the DNA is TGTGCCTGGAGTGGGGGACTCCATGGCTACACCTTC. This sequence encodes CAWSGGLHGYTF.

V usage is TRBV30 and J usage is TRBJ1-2; D remains ambiguous. Looked up from germline, CDR1 is GTSNPN and CDR2 is SVGIG (reference sequence). The CDR3 spans 13 residues. Deletions cut 4 bases from V and 0 bases from J, with 9 bases between. The chain's CDR3 is CAWTELTNYGYTF. Written as DNA, the CDR3 is TGTGCCTGGACAGAACTTACTAACTATGGCTACACCTTC.

Only a few counts were recorded for this clone. The rearrangement joins TRBV5-1 to TRBJ2-2; no reliable D call. Per the germline V gene, CDR1 is SGHRS and CDR2 is YFSETQ. V was cut by 5 bases and J by 0 bases, with 11 bases left in between. The CDR3 spans 15 residues. The CDR3 region is CASRTNAANTGELFF. The CDR3 DNA sequence: TGCGCCAGCAGGACGAACGCAGCGAACACCGGGGAGCTGTTTTTT.

The chain links TRBV5-1 to TRBJ2-3, with TRBD2 matching over 10 bases. Germline CDR1 reads SGHRS; CDR2 reads YFSETQ. J lost 3 bases, V lost 5 bases, and 6 bases had no gene match. The CDR3 extends over 15 amino acids. CDR3 in DNA: TGCGCCAGCAGGCCTCCGGGACTAGCGACAGATACGCAGTATTTT. Amino acid sequence: CASRPPGLATDTQYF.

The CDR3 DNA reads as TGTGCCAGCAGTGATTGGAATGAGCAGTTCTTC. It translates to CASSDWNEQFF. This chain joins TRBV2 and TRBJ2-1; D is uncertain. Per the germline V gene, CDR1 is SNHLY and CDR2 is FYNNEI. The CDR3 covers 11 residues. Between the trimmed V and J ends, which lost 3 bases and 7 bases, there was a span of 4 bases.

The V gene is TRBV3-1 (or the pseudogene TRBV3-2), the J gene TRBJ2-4; tentatively, D is TRBD1 (5 bases). The CDR3 is 14 amino acids. V lost 4 bases, J lost 6 bases, and 13 bases lay in between. CDR1 is LGHDT, CDR2 YNNKEL, per germline (reference sequence). CDR3 in amino acids: CASSPPGKRNIQYF. CDR3 sequence (DNA): TGTGCCAGCAGCCCCCCAGGGAAGAGAAACATTCAGTACTTC.